This record concerns one T cell receptor beta chain sequence. The target antigen is unknown. The data originate from a study of T-cell memory formation after mild COVID-19. Turning to the study itself: The two donors had largely donor-specific TCR clusters.

The study, taken as a whole, reports: CD4+ bias marked clones expanding day 15 to 37, unlike balanced contracting clones. Contracting CD4+ clones were located mainly in CM and EM, and CD8+ clones in EMRA.

Per the germline V gene, CDR1 is MNHEY and CDR2 is SVGEGT. The CDR3 totals 17 residues. Trimming removed 4 bases from V and 0 bases from J; junction bases left unmatched: 10. TCRdb recomputed calls from the 5' RACE reads with MiXCR, one row per CDR3 protein. Of fewer than 350,000 distinct CDR3 sequences listed, less than 9.5% were seen once; the top ten hold 22%. Specimen: PBMCs or a T cell subset sorted from them (not recorded which). The receptor was derived from a man aged 18 to 29 who had mild COVID-19 (a few samples of this study predate the infection). Cell type and time point are not known. V usage is TRBV6-2 or TRBV6-3 and J usage is TRBJ2-3; 7 nucleotides agree with TRBD2. CDR3 amino acids: CASSSKEAGESTDTQYF. DNA for the CDR3: TGTGCCAGCAGTTCTAAGGAGGCGGGGGAGAGCACAGATACGCAGTATTTT.